The 15 T cell receptor beta chains reported below all come from one sample, sequenced in a study of shared clonotypes between healthy human individuals. This table comes from immunoSEQ multiplex PCR, and its TCRdb copy is limited to in-frame clones, with some not included. Among hundreds of thousands of clones, around 67% were seen once, and the ten largest hold 1.5% to 2%. The sample comprised memory CD4+ T cells sorted from blood. Subset of the sample: CD45RA-negative fraction. These receptors came from a woman in her twenties or thirties in good health.

This rearrangement joins TRBV18 to TRBJ2-7, with 7 nucleotides matching TRBD1. Germline CDR1 and CDR2: KGHSH and LQKENI. V dropped 4 bases and J dropped 3; count of bases not matched to a gene: 12. The CDR3 spans 16 residues. CDR3 sequence: CASSLRSGTDNYEQYF. Here the CDR3 DNA reads TGTGCCAGCTCACTACGATCCGGGACAGACAACTACGAGCAGTACTTC.

The rearrangement links TRBV25-1 to TRBJ2-1; D might be TRBD2 (6 bases). CDR1 is MGHDK, CDR2 SYGVNS, per germline. Trimming shortened V by 3 bases and J by 12 bases, and 12 bases separated the two germline ends. The CDR3 is made up of 12 amino acids. The CDR3 region has the DNA TGTGCCAGCAGTGAGAGGCGGGAAAGGCAGTTCTTC. Translated: CASSERRERQFF. Combining the CDR3 with reference TRBV25-1 and TRBJ2-1 gives the whole variable domain EADIYQTPRYLVIGTGKKITLECSQTMGHDKMYWYQQDPGMELHLIHYSYGVNSTEKGDLSSESTVSRIRTEHFPLTLESARPSHTSQYLCASSERRERQFFGPGTRLTVL.

This rearrangement joins TRBV6-6 to TRBJ2-5; D is unresolved. Trimming cost V 5 bases and J 5 bases, with 12 bases left between them. The CDR3 spans 13 residues. Germline-derived CDR1 and CDR2 are MNHNY and SVGAGI (reference sequence). As DNA, the CDR3 is TGTGCCAGCAGTAAACAGTCTGGGGAGACCCAGTACTTC. It yields the protein CASSKQSGETQYF.

This chain connects TRBV19 to TRBJ2-6; D is ambiguous. Germline V gene lookup returns CDR1 LNHDA and CDR2 SQIVND (reference sequence). V was shortened by 6 bases and J by 1 base, with 10 bases between the two germline ends. CDR3 length equals 15 residues. CDR3 residues: CASSRLYSGANVLTF. The CDR3 nucleotides read TGTGCCAGTAGCCGACTGTATTCTGGGGCCAACGTCCTGACTTTC.

This rearrangement joins TRBV28 to TRBJ1-2; possibly TRBD1 for D (6 bases). Trimming removed 3 bases from V and 4 bases from J, with 21 bases in between. The germline V gene has CDR1 MDHEN and CDR2 SYDVKM. The CDR3 consists of 17 residues. The CDR3 spells CASSFSRRQDLPYGYTF. The CDR3 nucleotides read TGTGCCAGCAGTTTCTCTCGGCGACAGGACCTCCCCTATGGCTACACCTTC.

The rearrangement joins TRBV7-2 to TRBJ1-5, with 7 positions matching TRBD1. Germline V gene sequence: CDR1 SGHTA, CDR2 FQGNSA. CDR3 size: 17 residues. J was trimmed by 2 bases and V by 3 bases; bases with no gene match: 10. The CDR3 DNA is TGTGCCAGCAGCTTCTCCTTCGACAGGGTAGGCAATCAGCCCCAGCATTTT. Translating gives CASSFSFDRVGNQPQHF. The complete variable domain, with remaining parts taken from reference TRBV7-2 and TRBJ1-5, reads GAGVSQSPSNKVTEKGKDVELRCDPISGHTALYWYRQSLGQGLEFLIYFQGNSAPDKSGLPSDRFSAERTGGSVSTLTIQRTQQEDSAVYLCASSFSFDRVGNQPQHFGDGTRLSIL.

The chain couples TRBV28 to TRBJ1-1; no firm D call. Looked up from germline, CDR1 is MDHEN and CDR2 is SYDVKM. This CDR3 spans 11 amino acids. Deletions cut 7 bases from V and 2 bases from J, with 5 bases between. CDR3 amino acids: CASTSNTEAFF. In DNA, the CDR3 is TGTGCCAGCACCTCTAACACTGAAGCTTTCTTT.

This clone has only one observation. This rearrangement joins TRBV5-5 to TRBJ2-2; 7 bases align to TRBD1. CDR1 is SGHKS and CDR2 is YYEKEE in the germline V gene (reference sequence). The V and J ends lost 4 bases and 7 bases, in that order; junction bases with no gene match: 7. The CDR3 is 14 residues long. CDR3 in DNA: TGTGCCAGCAGCAGTGGACAGGAAGGCGGGGAGCTGTTTTTT. This translates into CASSSGQEGGELFF.

The J gene is TRBJ1-3, the V gene TRBV7-2; D perhaps matches TRBD1 (5 bases). The CDR3 consists of 15 residues. In germline, CDR1 is SGHTA, CDR2 FQGNSA. Trimming removed 6 bases from V and 2 bases from J, with 14 bases in between. The CDR3 DNA is TGTGCCAGCAGTCAAACAGGCCTCCCTGGAAACACCATATATTTT. It codes for CASSQTGLPGNTIYF.

This rearrangement joins TRBV5-6 to TRBJ2-5, with a possible D match to TRBD1 (5 bases). Trimming left V 0 bases short and J 1 base short, with 22 bases between. The CDR3 runs to 19 residues. Germline V lookup: CDR1 SGHDT, CDR2 YYEEEE. This CDR3 reads CASSLAWGALRGAQETQYF. CDR3 coding DNA: TGTGCCAGCAGCTTGGCGTGGGGTGCGTTAAGGGGCGCCCAAGAGACCCAGTACTTC. Supplemented by reference TRBV5-6 and TRBJ2-5, the full variable domain reads DAGVTQSPTHLIKTRGQQVTLRCSPKSGHDTVSWYQQALGQGPQFIFQYYEEEERQRGNFPDRFSGHQFPNYSSELNVNALLLGDSALYLCASSLAWGALRGAQETQYFGPGTRLLVL.

The J gene is TRBJ2-2, the V gene TRBV28, with a weak D call TRBD2 (6 bases). Trimming removed 1 base at V and 2 bases at J, with 14 bases between. Per germline, CDR1 MDHEN and CDR2 SYDVKM. This CDR3 spans 17 amino acids. The CDR3 nucleotides read TGTGCCAGCAGTTTATACTCCGGGACTTTCAACACCGGGGAGCTGTTTTTT. As protein: CASSLYSGTFNTGELFF.

The rearrangement links TRBV5-3 to TRBJ1-2; 7 nucleotides align to TRBD1. TRBV5-3 is reported as an ORF; its role is uncertain. J lost 8 bases, V lost 0 bases, and 10 bases had no gene match. CDR3 length: 15 residues. CDR3 coding DNA: TGTGCCAGAAGCTTGGTCGGGACAGTTTTGGGCGGCTACACCTTC. This translates into CARSLVGTVLGGYTF.

The chain combines TRBV11-2 with TRBJ2-1, with 8 bases aligning to TRBD1. The J segment lost 7 bases and the V segment lost 6 bases, leaving 14 bases of the junction unmatched. This CDR3 spans 16 amino acids. Per the germline V gene, CDR1 is SGHAT and CDR2 is FQNNGV. The CDR3, as DNA: TGTGCCAGCAGGCCTGTTGGGCAGGGGGCGTGGAATGAGCAGTTCTTC. Amino acids: CASRPVGQGAWNEQFF.

This clone was detected only once. V usage is TRBV5-6 and J usage is TRBJ1-2; TRBD1 is a possible D gene (5 bases). The length of the CDR3 is 18 residues. Deletions cut 3 bases from V and 4 bases from J, with 25 bases between. Germline CDR1 reads SGHDT; CDR2 reads YYEEEE. This chain's CDR3 is CASSSAELTGGSGYGYTF. The CDR3 DNA reads TGTGCCAGCAGCTCGGCTGAATTGACCGGGGGTAGCGGCTATGGCTACACCTTC. Complete variable domain (other parts from reference TRBV5-6 and TRBJ1-2): DAGVTQSPTHLIKTRGQQVTLRCSPKSGHDTVSWYQQALGQGPQFIFQYYEEEERQRGNFPDRFSGHQFPNYSSELNVNALLLGDSALYLCASSSAELTGGSGYGYTFGSGTRLTVV.

This clone was observed a few times. The chain combines TRBV5-1 with TRBJ2-1, with 8 bases that match TRBD1. The germline V gene has CDR1 SGHRS and CDR2 YFSETQ. J gave up 7 bases and V 0 bases, and 6 bases lay outside the gene matches. This CDR3 has 15 amino acids. This CDR3 is CASSLGTGFGNEQFF. The CDR3 nucleotides read TGCGCCAGCAGCTTGGGGACAGGGTTCGGAAATGAGCAGTTCTTC.